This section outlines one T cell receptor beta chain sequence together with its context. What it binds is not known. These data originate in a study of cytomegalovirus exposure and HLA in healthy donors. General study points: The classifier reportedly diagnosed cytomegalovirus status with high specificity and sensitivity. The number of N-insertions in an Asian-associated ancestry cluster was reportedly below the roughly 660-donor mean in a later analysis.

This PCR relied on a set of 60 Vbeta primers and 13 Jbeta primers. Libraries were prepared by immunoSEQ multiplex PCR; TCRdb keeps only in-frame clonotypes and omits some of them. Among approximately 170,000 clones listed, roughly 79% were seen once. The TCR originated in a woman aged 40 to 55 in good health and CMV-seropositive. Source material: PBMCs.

CDR3 in amino acids: CASSLAGLGGSGNTIYF. CDR3 nucleotide sequence: TGTGCCAGCAGCTTGGCTGGTCTCGGTGGCTCTGGAAACACCATATATTTT. The J gene is TRBJ1-3, the V gene TRBV5-4; D uncertain. The CDR3 sequence is 17 residues long. Germline V CDR1 and CDR2: SGHNT, YYREEE (reference sequence). The V end was cut by 0 bases, the J end by 0 bases, with 13 bases between. Looking up the rest from reference TRBV5-4 and TRBJ1-3 gives the full variable domain: ETGVTQSPTHLIKTRGQQVTLRCSSQSGHNTVSWYQQALGQGPQFIFQYYREEENGRGNFPPRFSGLQFPNYSSELNVNALELDDSALYLCASSLAGLGGSGNTIYFGEGSWLTVV.